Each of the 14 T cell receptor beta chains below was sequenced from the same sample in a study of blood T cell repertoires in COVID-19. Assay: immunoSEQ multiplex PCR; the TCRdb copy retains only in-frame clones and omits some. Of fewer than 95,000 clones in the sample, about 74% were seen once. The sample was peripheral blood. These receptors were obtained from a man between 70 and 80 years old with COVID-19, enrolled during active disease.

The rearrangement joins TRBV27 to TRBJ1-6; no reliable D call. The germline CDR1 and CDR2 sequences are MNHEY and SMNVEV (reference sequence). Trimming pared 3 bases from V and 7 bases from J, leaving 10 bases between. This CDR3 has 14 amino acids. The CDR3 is CASSFAELNSPLHF. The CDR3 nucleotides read TGTGCCAGCAGTTTTGCAGAACTAAATTCACCCCTCCACTTT.

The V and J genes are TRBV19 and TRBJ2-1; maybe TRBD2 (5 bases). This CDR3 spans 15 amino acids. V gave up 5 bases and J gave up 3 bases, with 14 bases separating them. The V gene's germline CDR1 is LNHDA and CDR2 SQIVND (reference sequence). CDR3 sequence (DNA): TGTGCCAGTAGTTATCGGCTAGCATACTACAATGAGCAGTTCTTC. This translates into CASSYRLAYYNEQFF. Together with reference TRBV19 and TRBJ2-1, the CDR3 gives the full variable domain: DGGITQSPKYLFRKEGQNVTLSCEQNLNHDAMYWYRQDPGQGLRLIYYSQIVNDFQKGDIAEGYSVSREKKESFPLTVTSAQKNPTAFYLCASSYRLAYYNEQFFGPGTRLTVL.

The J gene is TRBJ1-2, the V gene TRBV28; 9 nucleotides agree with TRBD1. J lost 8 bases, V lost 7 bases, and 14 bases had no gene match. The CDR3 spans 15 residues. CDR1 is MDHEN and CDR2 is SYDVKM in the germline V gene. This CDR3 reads CASNPAQGAGRGYTF. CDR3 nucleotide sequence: TGTGCCAGCAACCCTGCACAGGGGGCTGGGAGAGGCTACACCTTC.

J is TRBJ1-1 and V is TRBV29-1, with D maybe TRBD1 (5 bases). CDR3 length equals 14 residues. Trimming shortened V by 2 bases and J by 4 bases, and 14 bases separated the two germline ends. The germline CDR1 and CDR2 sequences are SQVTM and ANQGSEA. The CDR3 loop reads CSVELSGGGTEAFF. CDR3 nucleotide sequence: TGCAGCGTTGAATTAAGCGGGGGGGGCACTGAAGCTTTCTTT.

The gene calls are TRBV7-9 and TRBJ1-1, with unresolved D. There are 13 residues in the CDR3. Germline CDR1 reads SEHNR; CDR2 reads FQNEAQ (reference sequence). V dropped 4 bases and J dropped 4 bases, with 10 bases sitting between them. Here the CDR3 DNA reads TGTGCCAGCAGCTCAGGATTGGGCACTGAAGCTTTCTTT. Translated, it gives CASSSGLGTEAFF.

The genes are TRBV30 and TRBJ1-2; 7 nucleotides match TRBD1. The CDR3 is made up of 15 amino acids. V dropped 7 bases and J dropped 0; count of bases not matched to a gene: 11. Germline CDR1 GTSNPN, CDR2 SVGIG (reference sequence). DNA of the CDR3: TGTGCCTCTACGGACAGGCCTTTAGCTAACTATGGCTACACCTTC. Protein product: CASTDRPLANYGYTF.

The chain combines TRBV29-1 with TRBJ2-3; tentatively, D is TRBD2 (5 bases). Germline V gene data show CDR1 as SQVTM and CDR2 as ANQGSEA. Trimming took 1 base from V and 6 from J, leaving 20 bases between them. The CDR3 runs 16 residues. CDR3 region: CSVEAAPREVVDTQYF. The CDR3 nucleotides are TGCAGCGTTGAAGCGGCTCCCCGGGAAGTGGTCGATACGCAGTATTTT.

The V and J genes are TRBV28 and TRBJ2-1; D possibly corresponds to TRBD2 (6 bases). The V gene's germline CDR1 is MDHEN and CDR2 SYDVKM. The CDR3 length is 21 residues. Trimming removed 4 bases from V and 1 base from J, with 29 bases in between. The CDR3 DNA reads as TGTGCCAGCAGTTCTCCGCTCCGTCGCAATCCCGAGAGCGGGTCCTACAATGAGCAGTTCTTC. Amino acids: CASSSPLRRNPESGSYNEQFF.

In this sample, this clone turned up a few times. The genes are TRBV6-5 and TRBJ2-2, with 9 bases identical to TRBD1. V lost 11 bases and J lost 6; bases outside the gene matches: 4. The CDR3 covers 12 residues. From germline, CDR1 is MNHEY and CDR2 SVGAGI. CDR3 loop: CAGTGNAGELFF. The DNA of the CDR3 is TGTGCCGGGACAGGGAATGCCGGGGAGCTGTTTTTT.

The chain's CDR3 is CASGGTSGPNTGELFF. In nucleotides, the CDR3 is TGCGCCAGCGGCGGGACTAGCGGACCGAACACCGGGGAGCTGTTTTTT. The rearrangement uses TRBV5-1 and TRBJ2-2, with TRBD2 identical over 11 bases. V dropped 7 bases and J dropped 0; count of bases not matched to a gene: 5. The CDR3 extends over 16 amino acids. Germline V gene lookup returns CDR1 SGHRS and CDR2 YFSETQ.

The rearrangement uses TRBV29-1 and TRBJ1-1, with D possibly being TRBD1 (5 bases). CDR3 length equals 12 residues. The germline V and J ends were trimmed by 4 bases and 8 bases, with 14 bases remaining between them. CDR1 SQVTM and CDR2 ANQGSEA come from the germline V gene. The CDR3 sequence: CSVGGDEPEAFF. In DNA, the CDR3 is TGCAGCGTTGGCGGGGACGAACCGGAAGCTTTCTTT. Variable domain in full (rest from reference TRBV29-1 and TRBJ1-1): SAVISQKPSRDICQRGTSLTIQCQVDSQVTMMFWYRQQPGQSLTLIATANQGSEATYESGFVIDKFPISRPNLTFSTLTVSNMSPEDSSIYLCSVGGDEPEAFFGQGTRLTVV.

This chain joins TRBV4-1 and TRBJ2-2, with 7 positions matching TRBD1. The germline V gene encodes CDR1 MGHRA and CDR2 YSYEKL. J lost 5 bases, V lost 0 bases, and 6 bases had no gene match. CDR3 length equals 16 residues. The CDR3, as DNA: TGCGCCAGCAGCCAAGAGACAGGGAGTTTAACCGGGGAGCTGTTTTTT. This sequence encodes CASSQETGSLTGELFF.

The CDR3 loop is CASSLQRGGDTEAFF. CDR3 DNA sequence: TGTGCCAGCAGTTTACAGAGGGGGGGGGACACTGAAGCTTTCTTT. V and J are TRBV27 and TRBJ1-1; D perhaps matches TRBD1 (6 bases). Germline V lookup: CDR1 MNHEY, CDR2 SMNVEV (reference sequence). This CDR3 is built from 15 residues. V lost 2 bases to trimming and J lost 3 bases, with 13 bases between them.

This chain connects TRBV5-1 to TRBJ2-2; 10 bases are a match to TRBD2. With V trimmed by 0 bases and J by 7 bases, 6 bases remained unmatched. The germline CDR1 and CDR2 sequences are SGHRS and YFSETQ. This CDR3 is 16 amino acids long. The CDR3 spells CASSLASGSKGGELFF. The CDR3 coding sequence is TGCGCCAGCAGCTTGGCTAGCGGGAGCAAGGGCGGGGAGCTGTTTTTT.